The text below deals with one T cell receptor beta chain. The target antigen is unknown. Germline lookup yields CDR1 MNHEY and CDR2 SVGEGT. The CDR3 extends over 13 amino acids. V was shortened by 7 bases and J by 4 bases, with 10 bases between the two germline ends. Unique molecular identifiers were incorporated during preparation of the TCRbeta library. MiXCR was run by TCRdb on the PCR reads, yielding one entry per CDR3 protein. The sample has around 500,000 distinct CDR3 sequences; 23% are singletons. The source of the sample is a study of T-cell reconstitution after alpha-beta-depleted transplantation in children. General study points: It was newly produced T cells that mostly accounted for T-cell counts and diversity one year after transplant. Approximately two months post-transplant, alpha-beta T cells reportedly originated from several hundred expanded graft clones. Certain patients had high TCRbeta diversity at day 60, and it came from recipient T cells and thymic progenitors that survived.

Sample: PBMCs, mostly from graft donor cells, taken 360 days after TCRalphabeta/CD19-depleted stem cell transplant. This rearrangement joins TRBV6-2 or TRBV6-3 to TRBJ2-2; D may be TRBD2 (5 bases). The sequence came from a boy in the first two years of life who had a stem cell transplant for acute myeloid leukemia, so the T cells may come from the graft donor. CDR3 in amino acids: CASTGLITGELFF. CDR3 sequence (DNA): TGTGCCAGCACGGGGTTGATCACCGGGGAGCTGTTTTTT.